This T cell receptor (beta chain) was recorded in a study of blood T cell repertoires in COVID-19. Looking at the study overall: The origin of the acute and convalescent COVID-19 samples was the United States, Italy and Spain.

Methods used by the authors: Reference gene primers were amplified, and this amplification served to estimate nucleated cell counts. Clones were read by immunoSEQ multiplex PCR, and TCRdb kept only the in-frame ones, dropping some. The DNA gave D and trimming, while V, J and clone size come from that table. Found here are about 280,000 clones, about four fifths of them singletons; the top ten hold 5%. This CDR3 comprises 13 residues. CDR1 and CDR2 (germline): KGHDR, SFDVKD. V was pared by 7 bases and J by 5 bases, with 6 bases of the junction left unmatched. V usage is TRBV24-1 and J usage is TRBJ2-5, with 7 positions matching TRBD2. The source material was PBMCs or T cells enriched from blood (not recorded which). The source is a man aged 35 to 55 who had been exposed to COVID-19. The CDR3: CATRPAGEETQYF. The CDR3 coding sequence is TGTGCCACCAGGCCTGCGGGAGAGGAGACCCAGTACTTC.